This T cell receptor (beta chain) stems from a study of blood T cell repertoires in COVID-19. Turning to the study itself: Collection of acute and convalescent COVID-19 samples took place in the United States, Italy and Spain. Sources were T cells, B-cell-depleted T cells, or PBMCs; the material itself was cDNA or gDNA.

Authors' processing steps: Cell counts per sample came from amplifying reference gene primers. The assay was immunoSEQ multiplex PCR, and TCRdb's table has in-frame clones only and misses some. The DNA was the basis for D and trimming; V, J and clone size are from that table. The data hold about 190,000 clones, with just under 85% observed a single time. The CDR3 totals 15 residues. Germline V gene sequence: CDR1 MNHEY, CDR2 SVGEGT. Trimming cost V 4 bases and J 0 bases, with 13 bases left between them. The clonotype originates from a woman between 65 and 79 years old with active or convalescent COVID-19. Specimen: peripheral blood. This chain joins TRBV6-2 or TRBV6-3 and TRBJ2-7; D is perhaps TRBD1 (5 bases). The CDR3 protein is CASSSSGSSSYEQYF. The DNA of the CDR3 is TGTGCCAGCAGTTCATCAGGGTCATCCTCCTACGAGCAGTACTTC.